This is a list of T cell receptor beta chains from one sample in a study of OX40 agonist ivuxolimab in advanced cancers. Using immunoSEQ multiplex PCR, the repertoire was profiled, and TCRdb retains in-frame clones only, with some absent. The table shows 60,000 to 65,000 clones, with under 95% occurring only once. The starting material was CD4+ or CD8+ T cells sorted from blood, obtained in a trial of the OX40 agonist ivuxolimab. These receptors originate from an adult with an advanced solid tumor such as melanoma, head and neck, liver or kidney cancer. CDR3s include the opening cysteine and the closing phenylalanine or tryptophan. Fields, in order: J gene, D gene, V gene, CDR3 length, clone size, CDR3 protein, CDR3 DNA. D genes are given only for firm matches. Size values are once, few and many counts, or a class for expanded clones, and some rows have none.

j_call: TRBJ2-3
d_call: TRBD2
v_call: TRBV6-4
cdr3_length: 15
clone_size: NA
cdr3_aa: CASRRTSGSTDTQYF
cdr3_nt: TGTGCCAGCAGAAGGACTAGCGGCTCCACAGATACGCAGTATTTT

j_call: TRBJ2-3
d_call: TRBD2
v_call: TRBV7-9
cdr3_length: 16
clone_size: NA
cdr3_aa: CASSTRLAASTDTQYF
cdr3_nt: TGTGCCAGCAGCACGCGACTAGCGGCTAGCACAGATACGCAGTATTTT

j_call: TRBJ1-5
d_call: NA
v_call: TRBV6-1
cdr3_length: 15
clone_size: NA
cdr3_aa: CASSTGGSSNQPQHF
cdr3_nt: TGTGCCAGCTCTACCGGAGGGAGTAGCAATCAGCCCCAGCATTTT

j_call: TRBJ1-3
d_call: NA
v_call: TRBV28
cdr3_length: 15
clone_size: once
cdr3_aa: CASRTAAGVQNTIYF
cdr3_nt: TGTGCCAGCAGGACAGCCGCTGGGGTTCAAAACACCATATATTTT

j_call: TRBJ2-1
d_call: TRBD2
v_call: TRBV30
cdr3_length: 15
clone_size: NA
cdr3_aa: CAWTATSGFTNEQFF
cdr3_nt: TGTGCCTGGACCGCGACTAGCGGGTTCACCAATGAGCAGTTCTTC

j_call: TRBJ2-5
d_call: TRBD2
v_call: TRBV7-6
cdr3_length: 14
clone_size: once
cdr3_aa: CASSQREGGETQYF
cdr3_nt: TGTGCCAGCAGCCAGCGGGAGGGTGGGGAGACCCAGTACTTC

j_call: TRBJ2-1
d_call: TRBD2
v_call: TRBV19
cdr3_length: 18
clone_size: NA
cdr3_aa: CASSIGTSGRSSYNEQFF
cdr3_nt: TGTGCCAGTAGTATAGGGACTAGCGGGAGGAGCTCCTACAATGAGCAGTTCTTC

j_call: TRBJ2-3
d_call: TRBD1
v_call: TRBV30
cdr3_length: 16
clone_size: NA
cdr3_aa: CAWSVQGTVGTDTQYF
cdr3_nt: TGTGCCTGGAGTGTACAAGGGACAGTGGGGACAGATACGCAGTATTTT

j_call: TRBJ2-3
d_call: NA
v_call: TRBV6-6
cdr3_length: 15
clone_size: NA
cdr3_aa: CASSPLESGTDTQYF
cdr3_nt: TGTGCCAGCAGTCCCCTAGAAAGCGGGACAGATACGCAGTATTTT

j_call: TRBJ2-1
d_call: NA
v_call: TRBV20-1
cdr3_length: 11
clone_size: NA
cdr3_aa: CSARESREQFF
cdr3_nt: TGCAGTGCTAGAGAGTCACGGGAGCAGTTCTTC

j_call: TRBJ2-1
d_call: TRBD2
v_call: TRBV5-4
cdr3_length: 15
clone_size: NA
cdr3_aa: CASSGGLATYNEQFF
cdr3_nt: TGTGCCAGCAGCGGAGGACTAGCCACCTACAATGAGCAGTTCTTC

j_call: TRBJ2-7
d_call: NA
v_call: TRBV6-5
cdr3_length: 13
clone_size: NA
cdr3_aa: CASSYSQGDWQYF
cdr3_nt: TGTGCCAGCAGTTACTCCCAGGGGGACTGGCAGTACTTC

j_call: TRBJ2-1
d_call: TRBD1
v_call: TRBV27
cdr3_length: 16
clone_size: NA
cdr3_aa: CASSQYRGLFYNEQFF
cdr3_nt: TGTGCCAGCAGTCAATACAGGGGGCTCTTCTACAATGAGCAGTTCTTC

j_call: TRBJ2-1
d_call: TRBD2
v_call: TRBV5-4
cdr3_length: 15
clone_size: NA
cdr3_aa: CASSPGTNPHNEQFF
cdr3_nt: TGTGCCAGCAGCCCCGGGACTAATCCCCACAATGAGCAGTTCTTC

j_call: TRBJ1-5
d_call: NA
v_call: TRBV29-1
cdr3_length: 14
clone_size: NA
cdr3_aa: CSVVPGAGNQPQHF
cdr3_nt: TGCAGCGTTGTCCCAGGGGCCGGCAATCAGCCCCAGCATTTT

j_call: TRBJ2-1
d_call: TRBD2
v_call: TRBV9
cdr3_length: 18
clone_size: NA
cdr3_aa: CASSVGTSGTIYYNEQFF
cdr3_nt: TGTGCCAGCAGCGTAGGGACTAGCGGGACAATTTACTACAATGAGCAGTTCTTC

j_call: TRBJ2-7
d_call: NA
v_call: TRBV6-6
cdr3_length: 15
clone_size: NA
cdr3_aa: CASSRSGTTSYEQYF
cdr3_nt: TGTGCCAGCAGCCGTTCCGGGACAACTTCCTACGAGCAGTACTTC

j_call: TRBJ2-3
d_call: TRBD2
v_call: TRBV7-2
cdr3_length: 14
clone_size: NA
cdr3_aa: CAGWGGLLTDTQYF
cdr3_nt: TGTGCCGGGTGGGGAGGGCTTCTGACAGATACGCAGTATTTT

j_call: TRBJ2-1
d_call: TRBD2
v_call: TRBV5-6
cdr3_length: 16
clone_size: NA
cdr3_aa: CASSFTSGSEGDEQFF
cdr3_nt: TGTGCCAGCAGCTTTACTAGCGGGAGTGAGGGCGATGAGCAGTTCTTC

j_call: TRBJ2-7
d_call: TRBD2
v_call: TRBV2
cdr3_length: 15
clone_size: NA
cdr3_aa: CASRGTSGSRYEQYF
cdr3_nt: TGTGCCAGCAGGGGGACTAGCGGGAGTAGATACGAGCAGTACTTC

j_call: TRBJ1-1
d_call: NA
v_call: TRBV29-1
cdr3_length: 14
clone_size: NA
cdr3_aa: CSVDLVTAKTEAFF
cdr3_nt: TGCAGCGTTGATCTGGTGACGGCGAAGACTGAAGCTTTCTTT

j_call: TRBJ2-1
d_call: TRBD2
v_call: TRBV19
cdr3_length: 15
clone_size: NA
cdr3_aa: CASSPSGTSNNEQFF
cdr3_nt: TGTGCCAGTAGTCCCTCCGGGACTAGCAACAATGAGCAGTTCTTC

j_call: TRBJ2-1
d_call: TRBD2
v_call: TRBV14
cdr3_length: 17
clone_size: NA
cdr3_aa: CASSPWTSGSRGNEQFF
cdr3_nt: TGTGCCAGCAGCCCCTGGACTAGCGGGAGCCGCGGCAATGAGCAGTTCTTC

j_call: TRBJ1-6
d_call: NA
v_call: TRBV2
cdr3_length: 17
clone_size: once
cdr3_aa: CASSERQLSSYNSPLHF
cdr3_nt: TGTGCCAGCAGTGAAAGGCAGCTGAGCTCCTATAATTCACCCCTCCACTTT

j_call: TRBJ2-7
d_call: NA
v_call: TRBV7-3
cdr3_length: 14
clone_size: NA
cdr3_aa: CASSLTFGAGEQYF
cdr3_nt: TGTGCCAGCAGCTTAACGTTCGGGGCTGGGGAGCAGTACTTC

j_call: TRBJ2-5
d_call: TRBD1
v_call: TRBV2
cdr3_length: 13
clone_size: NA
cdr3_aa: CASTRDSLETQYF
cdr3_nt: TGTGCCAGCACAAGGGACAGCCTAGAGACCCAGTACTTC

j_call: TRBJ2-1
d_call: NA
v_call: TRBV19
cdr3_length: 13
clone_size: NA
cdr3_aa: CASKGERYNEQFF
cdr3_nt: TGTGCCAGTAAAGGGGAACGGTATAATGAGCAGTTCTTC

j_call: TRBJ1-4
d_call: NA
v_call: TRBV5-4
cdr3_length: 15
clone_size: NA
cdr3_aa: CASSSSRGRGEKLFF
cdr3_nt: TGTGCCAGCAGCTCATCAAGGGGCAGGGGTGAAAAACTGTTTTTT

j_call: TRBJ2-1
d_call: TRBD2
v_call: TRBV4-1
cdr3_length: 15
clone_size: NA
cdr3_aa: CASSPAGGSYNEQFF
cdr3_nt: TGCGCCAGCAGCCCAGCGGGGGGCTCCTACAATGAGCAGTTCTTC

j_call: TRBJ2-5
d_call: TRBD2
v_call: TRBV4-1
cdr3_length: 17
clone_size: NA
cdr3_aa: CASSQGGTSGRGETQYF
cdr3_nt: TGCGCCAGCAGCCAAGGTGGGACTAGCGGGAGGGGGGAGACCCAGTACTTC

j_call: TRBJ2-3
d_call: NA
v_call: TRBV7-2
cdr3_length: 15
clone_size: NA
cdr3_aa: CASSLARQSTDTQYF
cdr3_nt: TGTGCCAGCAGCTTAGCGCGGCAGAGCACAGATACGCAGTATTTT

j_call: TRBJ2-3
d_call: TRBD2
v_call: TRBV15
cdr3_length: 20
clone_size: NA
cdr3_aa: CATSRDLTSGSIIGTDTQYF
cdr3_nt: TGTGCCACCAGCAGAGATTTGACTAGCGGGAGTATTATAGGCACAGATACGCAGTATTTT

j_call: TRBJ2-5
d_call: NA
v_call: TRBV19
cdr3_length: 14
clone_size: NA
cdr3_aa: CASSIGAVEETQYF
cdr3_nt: TGTGCCAGTAGTATAGGGGCCGTGGAAGAGACCCAGTACTTC

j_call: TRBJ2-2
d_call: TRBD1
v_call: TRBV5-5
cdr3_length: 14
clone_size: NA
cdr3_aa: CASSGQVRSGELFF
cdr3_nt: TGTGCCAGCAGCGGACAGGTTAGATCCGGGGAGCTGTTTTTT

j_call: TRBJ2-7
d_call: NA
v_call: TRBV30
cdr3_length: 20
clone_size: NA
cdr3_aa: CAWSVPALQSRVPSSYEQYF
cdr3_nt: TGTGCCTGGAGTGTACCCGCCTTACAGTCAAGGGTTCCTTCCTCCTACGAGCAGTACTTC

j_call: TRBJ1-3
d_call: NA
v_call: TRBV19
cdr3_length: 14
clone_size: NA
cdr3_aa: CASSIAIPGNTIYF
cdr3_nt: TGTGCCAGTAGTATAGCAATTCCTGGAAACACCATATATTTT

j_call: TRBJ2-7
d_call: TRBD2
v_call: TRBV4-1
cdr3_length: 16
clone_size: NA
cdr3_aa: CASSQFTGGLTYEQYF
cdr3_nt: TGCGCCAGCAGCCAATTCACGGGAGGGCTTACCTACGAGCAGTACTTC

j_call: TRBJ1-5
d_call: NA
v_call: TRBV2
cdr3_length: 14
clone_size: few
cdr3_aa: CASSEGHSNQPQHF
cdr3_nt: TGTGCCAGCAGTGAGGGGCATAGCAATCAGCCCCAGCATTTT

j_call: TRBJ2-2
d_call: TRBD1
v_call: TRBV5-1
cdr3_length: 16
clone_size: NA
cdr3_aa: CASSLLTGGNTGELFF
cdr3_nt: TGCGCCAGCAGCTTGTTGACAGGGGGGAACACCGGGGAGCTGTTTTTT

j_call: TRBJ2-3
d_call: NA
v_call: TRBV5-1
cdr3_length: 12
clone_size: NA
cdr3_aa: CASSFSTDTQYF
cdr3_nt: TGCGCCAGCAGCTTCAGCACAGATACGCAGTATTTT

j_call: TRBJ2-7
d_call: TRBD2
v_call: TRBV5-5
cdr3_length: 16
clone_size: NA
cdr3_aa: CASSLVVGGPSYEQYF
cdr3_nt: TGTGCCAGCAGCTTGGTGGTGGGAGGGCCCTCCTACGAGCAGTACTTC

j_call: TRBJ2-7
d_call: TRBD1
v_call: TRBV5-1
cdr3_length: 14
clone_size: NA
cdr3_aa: CASSHTGASYEQYF
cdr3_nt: TGCGCCAGCAGCCATACAGGGGCCTCCTACGAGCAGTACTTC

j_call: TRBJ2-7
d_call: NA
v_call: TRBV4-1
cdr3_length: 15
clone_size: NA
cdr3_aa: CASSRGTLLFYEQYF
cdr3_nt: TGCGCCAGCAGCCGAGGGACACTGCTATTCTACGAGCAGTACTTC

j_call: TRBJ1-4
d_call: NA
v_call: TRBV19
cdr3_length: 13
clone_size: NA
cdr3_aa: CASNGQRNEKLFF
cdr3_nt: TGTGCCAGTAACGGTCAGCGTAATGAAAAACTGTTTTTT

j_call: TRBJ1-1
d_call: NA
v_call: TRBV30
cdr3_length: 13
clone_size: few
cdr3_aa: CAWKHNGGTEAFF
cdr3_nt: TGTGCCTGGAAGCACAACGGCGGCACTGAAGCTTTCTTT

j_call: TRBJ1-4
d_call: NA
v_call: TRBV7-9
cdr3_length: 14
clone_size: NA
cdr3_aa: CASSPTVGREKLFF
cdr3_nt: TGTGCCAGCAGCCCCACTGTCGGGCGGGAAAAACTGTTTTTT

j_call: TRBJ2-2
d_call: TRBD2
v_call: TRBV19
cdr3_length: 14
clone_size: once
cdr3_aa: CASSYGRGNGELFF
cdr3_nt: TGTGCCAGTAGTTACGGGAGGGGTAACGGGGAGCTGTTTTTT

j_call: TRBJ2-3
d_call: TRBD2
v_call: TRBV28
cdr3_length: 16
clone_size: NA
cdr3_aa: CASSFRRGVRTDTQYF
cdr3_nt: TGTGCCAGCAGTTTCCGGCGGGGGGTGCGGACAGATACGCAGTATTTT

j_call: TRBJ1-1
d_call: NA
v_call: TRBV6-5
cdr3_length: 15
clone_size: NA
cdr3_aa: CASTWSGGRITEAFF
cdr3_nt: TGTGCCAGCACCTGGAGTGGAGGGAGGATCACTGAAGCTTTCTTT

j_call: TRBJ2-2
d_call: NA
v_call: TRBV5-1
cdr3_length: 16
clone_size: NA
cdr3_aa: CASSLPGTGNTGELFF
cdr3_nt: TGCGCCAGCAGCTTGCCCGGGACTGGGAACACCGGGGAGCTGTTTTTT

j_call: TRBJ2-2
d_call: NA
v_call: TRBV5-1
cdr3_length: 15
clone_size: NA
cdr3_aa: CASSLSQGSTGELFF
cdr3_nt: TGCGCCAGCAGCTTATCCCAGGGCAGCACCGGGGAGCTGTTTTTT

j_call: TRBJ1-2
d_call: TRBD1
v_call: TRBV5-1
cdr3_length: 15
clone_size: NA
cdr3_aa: CASSLASGTAYGYTF
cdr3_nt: TGCGCCAGCAGCTTGGCCAGCGGGACAGCTTATGGCTACACCTTC

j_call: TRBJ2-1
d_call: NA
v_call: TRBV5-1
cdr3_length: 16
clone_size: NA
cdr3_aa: CASSLMTGSSYNEQFF
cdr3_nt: TGCGCCAGCAGCTTGATGACAGGCAGCTCCTACAATGAGCAGTTCTTC

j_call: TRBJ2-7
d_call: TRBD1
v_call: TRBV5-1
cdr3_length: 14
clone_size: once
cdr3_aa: CASSLGQGANEQYF
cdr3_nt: TGCGCCAGCAGCTTGGGGCAGGGGGCCAACGAGCAGTACTTC